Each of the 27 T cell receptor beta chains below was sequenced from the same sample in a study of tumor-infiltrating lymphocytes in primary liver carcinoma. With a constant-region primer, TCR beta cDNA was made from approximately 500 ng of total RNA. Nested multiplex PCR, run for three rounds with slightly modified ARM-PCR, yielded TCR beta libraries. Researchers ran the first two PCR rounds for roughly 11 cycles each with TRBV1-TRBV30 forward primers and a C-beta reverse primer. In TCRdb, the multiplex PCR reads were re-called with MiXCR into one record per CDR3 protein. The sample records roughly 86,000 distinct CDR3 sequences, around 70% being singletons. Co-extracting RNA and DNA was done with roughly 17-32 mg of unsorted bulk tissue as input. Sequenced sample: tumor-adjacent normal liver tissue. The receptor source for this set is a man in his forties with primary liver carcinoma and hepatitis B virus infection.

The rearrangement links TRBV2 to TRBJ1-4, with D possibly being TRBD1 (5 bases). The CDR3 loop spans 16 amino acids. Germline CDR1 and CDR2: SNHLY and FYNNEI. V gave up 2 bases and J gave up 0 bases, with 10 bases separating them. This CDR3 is CASSETTAATNEKLFF. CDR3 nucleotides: TGTGCCAGCAGTGAAACGACAGCTGCAACTAATGAAAAACTGTTTTTT.

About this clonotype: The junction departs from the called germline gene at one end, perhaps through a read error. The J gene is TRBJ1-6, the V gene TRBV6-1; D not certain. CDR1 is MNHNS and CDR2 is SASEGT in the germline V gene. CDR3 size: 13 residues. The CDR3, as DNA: TGTGCCAGTAGGGAGTCCTATAATCCACCCCTCCACTTT. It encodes CASRESYNPPLHF.

The CDR3 spells CAPTRELRGTYEQYF. CDR3 bases: TGTGCCCCCACAAGGGAACTTAGGGGGACCTACGAGCAGTACTTC. The rearrangement joins TRBV6-5 to TRBJ2-7; TRBD1 is a possible D gene (6 bases). From germline, CDR1 is MNHEY and CDR2 SVGAGI. The length of the CDR3 is 15 residues. V lost 11 bases and J lost 2, with 22 bases in between.

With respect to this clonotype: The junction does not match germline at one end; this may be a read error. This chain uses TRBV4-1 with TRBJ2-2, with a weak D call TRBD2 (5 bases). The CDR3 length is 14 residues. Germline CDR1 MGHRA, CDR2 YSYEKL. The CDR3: CATSQGAGIGEPFF. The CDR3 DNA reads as TGCGCCACCAGCCAAGGAGCCGGGATCGGGGAGCCGTTTTTT.

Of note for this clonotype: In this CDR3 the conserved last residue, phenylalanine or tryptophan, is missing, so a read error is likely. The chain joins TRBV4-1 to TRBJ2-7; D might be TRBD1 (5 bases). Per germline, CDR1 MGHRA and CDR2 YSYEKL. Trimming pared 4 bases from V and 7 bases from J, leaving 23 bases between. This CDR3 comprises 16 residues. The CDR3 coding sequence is TGCGCCAGCAGCCCATCAAACGACAGCCCTCCGAGGGAGCAGTACATT. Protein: CASSPSNDSPPREQYI.

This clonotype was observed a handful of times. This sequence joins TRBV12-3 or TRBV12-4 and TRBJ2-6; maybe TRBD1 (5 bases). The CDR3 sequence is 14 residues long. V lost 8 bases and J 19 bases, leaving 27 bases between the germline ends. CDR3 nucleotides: TGTGCCAGCCGAATCTCATCTGGGGCCAACGTCCCAACTTTC. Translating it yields CASRISSGANVPTF.

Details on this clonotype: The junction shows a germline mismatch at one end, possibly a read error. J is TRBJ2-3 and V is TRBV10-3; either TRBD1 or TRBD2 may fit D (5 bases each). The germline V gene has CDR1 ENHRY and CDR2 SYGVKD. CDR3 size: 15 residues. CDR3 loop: CANSEVTSSTGTQYF. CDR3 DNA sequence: TGTGCCAACAGTGAGGTTACTTCTAGCACAGGTACGCAGTATTTT.

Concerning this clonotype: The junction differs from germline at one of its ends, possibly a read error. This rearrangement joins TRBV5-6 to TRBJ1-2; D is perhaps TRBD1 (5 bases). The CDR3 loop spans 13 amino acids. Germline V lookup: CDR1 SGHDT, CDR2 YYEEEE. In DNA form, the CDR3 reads TGTGCCAGCAGGCCGGGGCAGAACTATGGCTACGTCTTC. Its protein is CASRPGQNYGYVF.

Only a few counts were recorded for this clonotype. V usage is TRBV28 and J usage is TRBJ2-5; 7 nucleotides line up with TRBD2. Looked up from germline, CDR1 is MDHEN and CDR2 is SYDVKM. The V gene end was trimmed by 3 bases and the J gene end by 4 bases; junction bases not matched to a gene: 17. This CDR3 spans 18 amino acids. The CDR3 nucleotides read TGTGCCAGCAGTTTCGTTGTCTGGGGCGGGAGCGGTGTAGAGACCCAGTACTTC. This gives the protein CASSFVVWGGSGVETQYF.

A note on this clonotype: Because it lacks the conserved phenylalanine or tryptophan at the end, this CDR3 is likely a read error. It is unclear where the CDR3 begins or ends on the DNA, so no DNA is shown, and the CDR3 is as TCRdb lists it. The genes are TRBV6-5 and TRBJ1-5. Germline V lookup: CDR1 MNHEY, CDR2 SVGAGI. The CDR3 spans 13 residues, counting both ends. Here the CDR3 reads CASSYRLKQPQHS.

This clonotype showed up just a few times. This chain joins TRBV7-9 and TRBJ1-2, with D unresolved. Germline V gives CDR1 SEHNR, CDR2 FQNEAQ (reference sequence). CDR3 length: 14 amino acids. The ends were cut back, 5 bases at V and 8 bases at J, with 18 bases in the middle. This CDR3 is CASSLNSPTGGYTF. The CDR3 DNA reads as TGTGCCAGCAGCCTCAACTCACCAACGGGAGGCTACACCTTC.

CDR3 nucleotides: TGCGCCAGCATCGAGGGGGGGCTGGACCATGGCTACACCTTC. It is translated as CASIEGGLDHGYTF. This rearrangement joins TRBV10-2 to TRBJ1-2, with D perhaps TRBD1 (6 bases). V dropped 7 bases and J dropped 6 bases, with 18 bases sitting between them. This CDR3 region has 14 residues. Germline CDR1 reads WSHSY; CDR2 reads SAAADI.

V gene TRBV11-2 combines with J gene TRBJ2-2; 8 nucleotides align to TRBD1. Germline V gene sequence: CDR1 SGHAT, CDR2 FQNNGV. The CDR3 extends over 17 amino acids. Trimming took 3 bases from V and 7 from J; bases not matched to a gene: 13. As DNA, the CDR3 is TGTGCCAGCAGCTTTGATATGGACAGGGTCGGCAGCGGGGAGCTGTTTTTT. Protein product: CASSFDMDRVGSGELFF.

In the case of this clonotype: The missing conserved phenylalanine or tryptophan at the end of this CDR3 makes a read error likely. CDR3 DNA: TGTGCCAGCGGAGGTGTCGGACTAGGTTTCACAGATACGCAGTATCTT. This codes for CASGGVGLGFTDTQYL. The genes are TRBV6-1 and TRBJ2-3; 7 nucleotides match TRBD2. Germline-derived CDR1 and CDR2 are MNHNS and SASEGT. V shed 8 bases, J shed 2 bases, and the junction held 13 bases outside the gene matches. The CDR3 extends over 16 amino acids.

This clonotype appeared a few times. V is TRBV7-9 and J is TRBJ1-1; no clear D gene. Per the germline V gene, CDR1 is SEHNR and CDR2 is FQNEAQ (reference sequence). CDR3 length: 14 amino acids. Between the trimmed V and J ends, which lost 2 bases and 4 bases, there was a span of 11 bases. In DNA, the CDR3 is TGTGCCAGCAGCTTAAGAGAAGGGCTCACTGAAGCTTTCTTT. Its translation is CASSLREGLTEAFF.

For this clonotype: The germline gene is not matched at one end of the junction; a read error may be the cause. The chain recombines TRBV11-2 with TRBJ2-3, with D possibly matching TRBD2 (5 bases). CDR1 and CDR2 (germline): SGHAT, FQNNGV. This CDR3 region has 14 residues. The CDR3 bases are TGTGCCGGCAGCTTAGAAGGAGGCACAGATACGCGGTATTTT. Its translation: CAGSLEGGTDTRYF. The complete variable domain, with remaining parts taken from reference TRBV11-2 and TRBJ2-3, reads EAGVAQSPRYKIIEKRQSVAFWCNPISGHATLYWYQQILGQGPKLLIQFQNNGVVDDSQLPKDRFSAERLKGVDSTLKIQPAKLEDSAVYLCAGSLEGGTDTRYFGPGTRLTVL.

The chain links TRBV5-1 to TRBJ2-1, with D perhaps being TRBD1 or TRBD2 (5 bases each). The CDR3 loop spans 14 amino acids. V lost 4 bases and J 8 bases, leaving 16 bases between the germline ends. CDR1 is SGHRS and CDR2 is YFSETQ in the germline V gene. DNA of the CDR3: TGCGCCAGCAGCCAACTAATGGGGGTCGATGAGCAGTTCTTC. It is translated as CASSQLMGVDEQFF.

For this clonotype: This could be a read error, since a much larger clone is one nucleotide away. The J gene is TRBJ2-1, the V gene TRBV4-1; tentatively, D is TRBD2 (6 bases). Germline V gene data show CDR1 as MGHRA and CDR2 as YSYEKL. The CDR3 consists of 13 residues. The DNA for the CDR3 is TGCGCCAGCAGCCAAGCCCCCCCGGGGGAGCAGTCCTTC. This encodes CASSQAPPGEQSF.

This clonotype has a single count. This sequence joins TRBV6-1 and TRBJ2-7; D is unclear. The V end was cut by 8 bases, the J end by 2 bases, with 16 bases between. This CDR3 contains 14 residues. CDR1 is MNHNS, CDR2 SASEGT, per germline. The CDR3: CASGGTESTYEQYF. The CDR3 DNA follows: TGTGCCAGCGGTGGAACAGAGTCCACCTACGAGCAGTACTTC.

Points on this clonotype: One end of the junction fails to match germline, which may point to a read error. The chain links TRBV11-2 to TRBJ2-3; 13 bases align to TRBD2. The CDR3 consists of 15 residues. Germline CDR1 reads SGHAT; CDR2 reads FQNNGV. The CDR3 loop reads CDSSSVTSGRDTQYF. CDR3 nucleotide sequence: TGTGACAGCAGCTCCGTGACTAGCGGGAGGGATACGCAGTATTTT.

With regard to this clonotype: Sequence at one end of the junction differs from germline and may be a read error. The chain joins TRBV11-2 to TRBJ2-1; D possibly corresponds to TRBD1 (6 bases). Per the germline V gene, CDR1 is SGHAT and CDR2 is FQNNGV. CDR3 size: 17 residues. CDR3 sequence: CTSSLEVGAGPYNEHFF. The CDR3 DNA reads TGTACCAGCAGCTTAGAGGTGGGGGCAGGGCCCTACAATGAGCACTTCTTC.

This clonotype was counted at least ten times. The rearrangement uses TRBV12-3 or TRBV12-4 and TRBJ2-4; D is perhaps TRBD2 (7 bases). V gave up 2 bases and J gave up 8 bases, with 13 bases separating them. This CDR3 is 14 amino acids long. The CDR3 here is CASSLQGGGDIQYF. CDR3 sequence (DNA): TGTGCCAGCAGTTTACAAGGGGGGGGGGACATTCAGTACTTC.

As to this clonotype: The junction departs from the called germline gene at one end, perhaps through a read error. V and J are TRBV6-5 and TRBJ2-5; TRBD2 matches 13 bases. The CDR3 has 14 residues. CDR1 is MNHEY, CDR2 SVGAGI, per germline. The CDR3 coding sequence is TGCTCCAGCAGCCTAGGGACTAGCGGGAAGACCCAGTACTTC. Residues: CSSSLGTSGKTQYF.

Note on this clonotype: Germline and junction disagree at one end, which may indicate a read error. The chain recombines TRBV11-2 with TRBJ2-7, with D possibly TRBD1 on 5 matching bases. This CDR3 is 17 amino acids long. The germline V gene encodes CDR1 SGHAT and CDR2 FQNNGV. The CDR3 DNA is TGTGCCTGCAGCTTAGACTTCTGGACACCCAGCTCCTACGAGCAGTGTTTC. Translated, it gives CACSLDFWTPSSYEQCF.

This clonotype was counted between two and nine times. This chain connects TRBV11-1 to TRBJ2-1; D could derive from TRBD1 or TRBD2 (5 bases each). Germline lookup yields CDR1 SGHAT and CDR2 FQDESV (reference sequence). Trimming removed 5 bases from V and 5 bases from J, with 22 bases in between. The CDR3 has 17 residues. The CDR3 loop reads CASSLGLVGEVDNEQFF. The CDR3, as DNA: TGTGCCAGCAGCCTGGGCCTAGTGGGGGAAGTCGACAATGAGCAGTTCTTC.

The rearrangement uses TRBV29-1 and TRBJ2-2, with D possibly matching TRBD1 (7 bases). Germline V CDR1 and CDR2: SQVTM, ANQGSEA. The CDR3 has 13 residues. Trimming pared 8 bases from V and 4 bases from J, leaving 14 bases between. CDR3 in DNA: TGCAGCATCGACCAGGGGGGCACCGGGGAGCTGTTTTTT. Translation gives CSIDQGGTGELFF.

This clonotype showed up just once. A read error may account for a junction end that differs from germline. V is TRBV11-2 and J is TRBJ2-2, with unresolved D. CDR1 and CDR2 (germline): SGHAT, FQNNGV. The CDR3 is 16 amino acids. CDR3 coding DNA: TGTGTCAGCAGCCCTAGGGTGGTAACGAATACCGGGGAGCTGTTTTTT. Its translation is CVSSPRVVTNTGELFF.